This T cell receptor (beta chain) appears in the sequencing data of a study of blood T cell repertoires in COVID-19. Overall study context: Italy, Spain and the United States were the sources of the convalescent and acute COVID-19 samples. T cells, B-cell-depleted T cells, or PBMCs provided the cDNA or gDNA that served as material.

Source study methods: Reference gene primer amplification yielded estimated nucleated cell counts. Produced via immunoSEQ multiplex PCR; TCRdb's table is partial and in-frame only. The D gene and trimming were derived from the DNA, and the V and J assignments and clone size from that table. This table holds over 150,000 clones, 87% found once. Followed longitudinally, the Seattle patients had been enrolled during active infection. The junction had 9 bases not matched to a gene; V was cut back by 4 bases and J by 0 bases. This CDR3 region has 16 residues. Germline lookup yields CDR1 SGDLS and CDR2 YYNGEE.

The chain has TRBV9 and TRBJ1-1; 7 bases align to TRBD1. Sequenced sample: peripheral blood. The TCR sequence derives from a woman aged 70 to 79 with COVID-19, enrolled during active disease. This CDR3 is CASSPRTGDMNTEAFF. The CDR3 bases are TGTGCCAGCAGCCCTCGGACAGGAGACATGAACACTGAAGCTTTCTTT. Based on the CDR3 plus reference TRBV9 and TRBJ1-1, the full variable domain is DSGVTQTPKHLITATGQRVTLRCSPRSGDLSVYWYQQSLDQGLQFLIQYYNGEERAKGNILERFSAQQFPDLHSELNLSSLELGDSALYFCASSPRTGDMNTEAFFGQGTRLTVV.